This TCR beta chain was obtained from a study of a mutant IDH1 vaccine in newly diagnosed glioma. The assay was immunoSEQ multiplex PCR, and TCRdb's table has in-frame clones only and misses some. The top ten clones hold around 5.7% of a sample with more than 45,000 clones, roughly 91% of them seen once. V was clipped by 4 bases and J by 0 bases, with 11 bases between them. The CDR3 length is 14 residues. Per the germline V gene, CDR1 is SGHNT and CDR2 is YYREEE (reference sequence). As regards this clone: Its antigen is unknown.

Documented time point: week 35, safety follow-up. The content of each vaccine dose was 300 ug of mutant IDH1 20-mer peptide, and topical imiquimod accompanied it. Donor tumors were new WHO grade 3 or 4 IDH1-mutant, ATRX-lost astrocytomas. This chain links TRBV5-4 with TRBJ2-7, with D possibly being TRBD2 (6 bases). The source material was PBMCs, sampled from a glioma patient whose treatment included an IDH1 peptide vaccine. This clonotype originated in a woman between 35 and 50 years old with glioma. The CDR3 region has the DNA TGTGCCAGCAGCCCCGGGGGTAGCTCCTACGAGCAGTACTTC. Encoded protein: CASSPGGSSYEQYF.